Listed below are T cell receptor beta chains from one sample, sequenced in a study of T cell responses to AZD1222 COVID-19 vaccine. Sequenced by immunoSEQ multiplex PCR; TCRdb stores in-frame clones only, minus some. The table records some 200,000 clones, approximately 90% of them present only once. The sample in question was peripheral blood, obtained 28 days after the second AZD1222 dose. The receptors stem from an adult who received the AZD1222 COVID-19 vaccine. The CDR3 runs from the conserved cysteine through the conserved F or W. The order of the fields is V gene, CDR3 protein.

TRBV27 CASSTGTGGAYF
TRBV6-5 CASSYSNDGSTGELFF
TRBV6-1 CASSDRAYYEQYF
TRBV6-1 CASSEWRMNTEAFF
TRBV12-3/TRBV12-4 CASSRTRGYTF
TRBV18 CASRPGGVTDSPLHF
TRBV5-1 CASSLEGGYTF
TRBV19 CASSIEGGKPQHF
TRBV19 CASRQGFQETQYF
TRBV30 CAWTGGAGYGYTF
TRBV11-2 CASSLGQSPQHF
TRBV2 CASSKTWTSGTTGELFF
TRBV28 CASLEGTYEQYF
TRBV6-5 CASRRAGWGAFF
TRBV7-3 CASSLRGLAGIPKYEQFF
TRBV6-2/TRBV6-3 CASSYSVGLSYEQYF
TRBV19 CASSITPVSNTGELFF
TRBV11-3 CASSDRGYTDTQYF
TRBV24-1 CATSGAPGRANYGYTF
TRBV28 CASSFLAGGPYEQYF
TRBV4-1 CASSQVSGDINQPQHF
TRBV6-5 CASSPPGAAGGYTF
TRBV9 CASSVGQDGTDTQYF
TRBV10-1 CASIYGVSDSPLHF
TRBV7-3 CASSQRGGDGYTF
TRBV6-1 CASSEARGEQFF
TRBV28 CASSPDRGRVYGYTF
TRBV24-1 CATSEAGQGRGETQYF
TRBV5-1 CASTRTPSFSYEQYF
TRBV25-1 CASSSAGTVRGQYF
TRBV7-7 CASSLGARGTSGAQYF
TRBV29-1 CSVVQGVNTEAFF
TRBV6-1 CASSETGSLGSYEQYF
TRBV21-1 CASSNYRPSYEQYF
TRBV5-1 CASSLAGGIGTEAFF
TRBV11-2 CASSLGTTPWSGYTF
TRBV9 CASSASALTSEQYF
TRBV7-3 CASSLNEGVTQYF
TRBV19 CASSSLYGGASNQPQHF
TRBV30 CAWGASGRVNQPQHF
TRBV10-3 CAISESVKTQYF